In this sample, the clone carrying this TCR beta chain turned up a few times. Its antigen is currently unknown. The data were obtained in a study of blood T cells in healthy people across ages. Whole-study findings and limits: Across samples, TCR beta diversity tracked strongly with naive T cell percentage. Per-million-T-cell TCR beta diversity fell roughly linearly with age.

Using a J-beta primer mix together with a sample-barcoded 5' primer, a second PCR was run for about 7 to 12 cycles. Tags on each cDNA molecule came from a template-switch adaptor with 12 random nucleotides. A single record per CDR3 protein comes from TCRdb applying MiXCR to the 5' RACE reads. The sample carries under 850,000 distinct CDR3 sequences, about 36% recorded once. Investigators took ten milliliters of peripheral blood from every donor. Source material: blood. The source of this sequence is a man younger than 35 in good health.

The CDR3 region is CASSPGGPLPYGYTF. The CDR3, as DNA: TGTGCCAGCAGCCCCGGGGGACCTCTCCCCTATGGCTACACCTTC. The chain recombines TRBV6-5 with TRBJ1-2; D is possibly TRBD1 (5 bases). In germline, CDR1 is MNHEY, CDR2 SVGAGI. Trimming took 6 bases from V and 4 from J, leaving 18 bases between them. The CDR3 spans 15 residues.